Sequencing of this TCR beta chain was carried out in a study of chemoradiotherapy in HPV16-positive cancers. Study-level background: Candidate HPV-specific clones and shared TCR motifs came from two HPV16-positive patients. Whole-study results and caveats: The functional HPV-specific definition rests on just a couple of HPV16-positive patients. HPV-responsive T-cell expansion during chemoradiotherapy was linked to improved recurrence-free survival in HPV16-positive patients. Non-HPV-specific T cells did not expand in tumors during treatment, whereas candidate HPV-specific clones and E7-related motifs did.

TCRdb's copy holds only in-frame clones and misses some; the assay was immunoSEQ multiplex PCR. The data show 12,000 or so clones, roughly 78% seen once. The V segment lost 8 bases and the J segment 0 bases; nucleotides outside the gene matches: 6. Germline V gene sequence: CDR1 SGHTA, CDR2 FQGNSA. The CDR3 contains 16 residues. A word on this clone: Its antigen is undetermined.

This specimen was acquired from a patient who underwent chemoradiotherapy. V is TRBV7-2 and J is TRBJ2-3; TRBD2 aligns across 12 bases. This TCR was recovered from a human donor with HPV-associated anogenital cancer. This chain's CDR3 is CASCRTSGDSTDTQYF. CDR3 coding DNA: TGTGCCAGCTGTAGGACTAGCGGGGATAGCACAGATACGCAGTATTTT. The full variable domain, rest sourced from reference TRBV7-2 and TRBJ2-3, is GAGVSQSPSNKVTEKGKDVELRCDPISGHTALYWYRQSLGQGLEFLIYFQGNSAPDKSGLPSDRFSAERTGGSVSTLTIQRTQQEDSAVYLCASCRTSGDSTDTQYFGPGTRLTVL.